This TCR beta chain was identified during a study of cytomegalovirus exposure and HLA in healthy donors. Study in general: Around 180 million T cells yielded more than 95 million unique TCR beta sequences, as an earlier analysis found.

V was cut by 0 bases and J by 3 bases, with 12 bases left in between. The CDR3 length is 16 residues. Germline V lookup: CDR1 MGHRA, CDR2 YSYEKL. Worth noting for this clone: Its antigen is undetermined.

Study-level findings and limits: V- and J-gene trimming of TCR beta was linked (in a later analysis) to a missense DCLRE1C variant. Available immune exposure information covered CMV serostatus only.

This PCR relied on a set of 60 Vbeta primers and 13 Jbeta primers. Sequencing was performed with immunoSEQ multiplex PCR; in TCRdb, only in-frame clones are kept and a portion is missing. The repertoire holds about 100,000 clones, with under 80% as singletons. Though nominally healthy at sampling, donors likely had unrecorded immune exposures. The receptor's source is a woman younger than 35 in good health and CMV-seropositive. Sequenced material: PBMCs. V is TRBV4-1 and J is TRBJ1-5; D remains unclear. CDR3 amino acids: CASSQDGRPDNQPQHF. The CDR3 DNA sequence: TGCGCCAGCAGCCAAGATGGCAGGCCAGACAATCAGCCCCAGCATTTT.